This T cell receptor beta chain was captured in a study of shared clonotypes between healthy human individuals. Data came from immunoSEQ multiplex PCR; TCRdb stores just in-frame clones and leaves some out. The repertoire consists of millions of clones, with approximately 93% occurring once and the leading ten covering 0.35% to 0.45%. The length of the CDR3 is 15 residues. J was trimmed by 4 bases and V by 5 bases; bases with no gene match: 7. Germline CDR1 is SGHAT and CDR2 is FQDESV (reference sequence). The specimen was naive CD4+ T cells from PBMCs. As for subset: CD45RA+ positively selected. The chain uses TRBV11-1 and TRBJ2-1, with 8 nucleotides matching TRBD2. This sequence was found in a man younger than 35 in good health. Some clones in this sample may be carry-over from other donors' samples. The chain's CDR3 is CASSGITSGYNEQFF. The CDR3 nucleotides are TGTGCCAGCAGCGGTATCACTAGCGGATACAATGAGCAGTTCTTC.